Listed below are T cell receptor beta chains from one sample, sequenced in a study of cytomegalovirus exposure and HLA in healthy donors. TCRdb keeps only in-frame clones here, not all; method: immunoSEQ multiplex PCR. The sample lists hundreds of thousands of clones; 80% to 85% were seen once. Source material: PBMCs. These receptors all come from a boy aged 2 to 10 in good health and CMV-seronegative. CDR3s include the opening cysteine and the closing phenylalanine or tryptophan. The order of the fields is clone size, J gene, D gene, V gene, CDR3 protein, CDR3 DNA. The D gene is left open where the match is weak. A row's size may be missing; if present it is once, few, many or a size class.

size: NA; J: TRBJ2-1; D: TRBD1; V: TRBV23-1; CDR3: CASSRTGWGEEFF; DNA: TGCGCCAGCAGCCGGACAGGGTGGGGAGAAGAGTTCTTC
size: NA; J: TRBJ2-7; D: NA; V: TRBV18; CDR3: CASSPSSRYEQYF; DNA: TGTGCCAGCTCACCATCGAGTCGCTACGAGCAGTACTTC
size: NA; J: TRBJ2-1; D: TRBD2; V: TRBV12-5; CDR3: CASGQGTSGRNYNEQFF; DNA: TGTGCTAGTGGTCAAGGGACTAGCGGGAGAAACTACAATGAGCAGTTCTTC
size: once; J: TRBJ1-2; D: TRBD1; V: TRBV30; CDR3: CAWSSTGGRIYGYTF; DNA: TGTGCCTGGAGTTCGACAGGGGGCAGGATCTATGGCTACACCTTC
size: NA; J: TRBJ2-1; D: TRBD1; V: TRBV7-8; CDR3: CASSRLTGDNEQFF; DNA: TGTGCCAGCAGCCGCCTGACAGGGGACAATGAGCAGTTCTTC
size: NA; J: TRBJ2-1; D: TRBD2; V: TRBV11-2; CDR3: CASSVSGAIEQFF; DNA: TGTGCCAGCAGCGTTAGCGGGGCCATTGAGCAGTTCTTC
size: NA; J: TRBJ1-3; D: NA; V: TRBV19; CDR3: CASSIVTPSSSGNTIYF; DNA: TGTGCCAGTAGTATAGTCACACCCTCATCCTCTGGAAACACCATATATTTT
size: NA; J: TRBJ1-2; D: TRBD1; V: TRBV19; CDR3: CASNPGTGGVYGYTF; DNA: TGTGCCAGTAATCCCGGGACAGGCGGGGTTTATGGCTACACCTTC
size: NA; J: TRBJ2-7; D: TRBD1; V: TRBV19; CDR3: CASSKGQGLLYEQYF; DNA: TGTGCCAGTAGTAAGGGACAGGGGTTACTCTACGAGCAGTACTTC
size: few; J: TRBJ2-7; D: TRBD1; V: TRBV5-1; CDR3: CASSWTGTGVEQYF; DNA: TGCGCCAGCAGCTGGACCGGGACAGGGGTCGAGCAGTACTTC
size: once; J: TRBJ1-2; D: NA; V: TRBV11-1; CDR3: CASSFAGPSGYGYTF; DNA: TGTGCCAGCAGCTTCGCAGGTCCGAGCGGCTATGGCTACACCTTC
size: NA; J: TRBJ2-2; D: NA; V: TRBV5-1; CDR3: CASSDADTGELFF; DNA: TGCGCCAGCAGCGATGCGGACACCGGGGAGCTGTTTTTT
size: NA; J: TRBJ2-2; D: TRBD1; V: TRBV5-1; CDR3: CASSSSGGPNTGELFF; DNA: TGCGCCAGCAGCTCCTCAGGGGGACCGAACACCGGGGAGCTGTTTTTT
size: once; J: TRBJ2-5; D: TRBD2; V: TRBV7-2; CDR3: CASSLASGRAAGQTQYF; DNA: TGTGCCAGCAGCTTAGCCAGCGGGAGGGCCGCTGGACAGACCCAGTACTTC
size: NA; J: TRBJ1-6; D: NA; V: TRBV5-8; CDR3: CASSLGAFSPLHF; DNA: TGTGCCAGCAGCTTGGGGGCCTTTTCACCCCTCCACTTT
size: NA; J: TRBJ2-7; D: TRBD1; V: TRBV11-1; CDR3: CASSWGQGAYEQYF; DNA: TGTGCCAGCAGCTGGGGACAGGGGGCCTACGAGCAGTACTTC
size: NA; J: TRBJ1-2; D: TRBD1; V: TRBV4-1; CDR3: CASGLSNRGDYGYTF; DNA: TGCGCCAGCGGACTCTCGAACAGGGGGGACTATGGCTACACCTTC
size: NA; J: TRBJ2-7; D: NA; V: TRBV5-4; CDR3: CASSLGGGNEQYF; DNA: TGTGCCAGCAGCTTGGGGGGGGGCAACGAGCAGTACTTC
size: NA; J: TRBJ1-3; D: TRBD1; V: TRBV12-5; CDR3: CASGLPPQGARGNTIYF; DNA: TGTGCTAGTGGTTTGCCACCCCAGGGGGCGCGGGGAAACACCATATATTTT
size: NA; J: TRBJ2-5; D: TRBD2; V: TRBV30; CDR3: CARGGLAGEETQYF; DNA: TGTGCCCGGGGGGGACTAGCGGGAGAAGAGACCCAGTACTTC
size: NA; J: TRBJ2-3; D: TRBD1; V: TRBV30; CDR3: CAFGTGPPDTQYF; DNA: TGTGCCTTTGGGACAGGGCCTCCAGATACGCAGTATTTT
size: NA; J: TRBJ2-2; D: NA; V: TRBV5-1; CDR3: CASSAGYYTGELFF; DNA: TGCGCCAGCAGCGCAGGGTATTACACCGGGGAGCTGTTTTTT
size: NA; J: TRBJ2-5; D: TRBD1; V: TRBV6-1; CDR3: CASSEAYRGKTQYF; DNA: TGTGCCAGCAGTGAAGCTTACAGGGGGAAGACCCAGTACTTC
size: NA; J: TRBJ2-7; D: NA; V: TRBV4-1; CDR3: CASSQRRQGFGEQYF; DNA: TGCGCCAGCAGCCAACGGCGGCAGGGTTTTGGCGAGCAGTACTTC
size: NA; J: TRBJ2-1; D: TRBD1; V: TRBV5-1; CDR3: CASSGGTGIGDEQFF; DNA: TGCGCCAGCAGCGGAGGGACAGGGATAGGTGATGAGCAGTTCTTC
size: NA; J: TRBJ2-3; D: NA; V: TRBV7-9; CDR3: CASSPRGMGTDTQYF; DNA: TGTGCCAGCAGCCCGAGAGGGATGGGCACAGATACGCAGTATTTT
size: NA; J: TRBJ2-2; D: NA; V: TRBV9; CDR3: CASSVKGVSPTGELFF; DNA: TGTGCCAGCAGCGTAAAGGGGGTAAGCCCGACCGGGGAGCTGTTTTTT
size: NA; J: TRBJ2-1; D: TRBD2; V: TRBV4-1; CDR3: CASSQTSSGGPYNEQFF; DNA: TGCGCCAGCAGCCAAACTTCTAGCGGGGGACCTTACAATGAGCAGTTCTTC
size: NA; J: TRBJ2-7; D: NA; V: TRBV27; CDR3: CASSLHLPSRGYEQYF; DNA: TGTGCCAGCAGTTTACACCTACCCTCCAGGGGCTACGAGCAGTACTTC